This T cell receptor (beta chain) stems from a study of T-cell memory formation after mild COVID-19. Findings of the study overall: Cross-reactive memory seemingly joined, as some responding clones were found in pre-infection memory.

This clonotype showed up many times. Its antigen remains unknown. Per the germline V gene, CDR1 is SGHRS and CDR2 is YFSETQ. V was shortened by 0 bases and J by 3 bases, with 8 bases between the two germline ends. This CDR3 spans 14 amino acids. TCRdb re-called the 5' RACE reads through MiXCR, storing one row per CDR3 protein. This sample has hundreds of thousands of distinct CDR3 sequences, with around 13% found just once. The V call is TRBV5-1, the J call TRBJ2-3, with D possibly TRBD1 on 6 matching bases. The receptor's source is a man aged 18 to 29 who had mild COVID-19 (a few samples of this study predate the infection). Cell type and time point are not known. Sequencing used PBMCs or a T cell subset sorted from them (not recorded which). The CDR3 sequence: CASSLAQGTDTQYF. The CDR3 DNA reads TGCGCCAGCAGCTTGGCTCAGGGGACAGATACGCAGTATTTT.